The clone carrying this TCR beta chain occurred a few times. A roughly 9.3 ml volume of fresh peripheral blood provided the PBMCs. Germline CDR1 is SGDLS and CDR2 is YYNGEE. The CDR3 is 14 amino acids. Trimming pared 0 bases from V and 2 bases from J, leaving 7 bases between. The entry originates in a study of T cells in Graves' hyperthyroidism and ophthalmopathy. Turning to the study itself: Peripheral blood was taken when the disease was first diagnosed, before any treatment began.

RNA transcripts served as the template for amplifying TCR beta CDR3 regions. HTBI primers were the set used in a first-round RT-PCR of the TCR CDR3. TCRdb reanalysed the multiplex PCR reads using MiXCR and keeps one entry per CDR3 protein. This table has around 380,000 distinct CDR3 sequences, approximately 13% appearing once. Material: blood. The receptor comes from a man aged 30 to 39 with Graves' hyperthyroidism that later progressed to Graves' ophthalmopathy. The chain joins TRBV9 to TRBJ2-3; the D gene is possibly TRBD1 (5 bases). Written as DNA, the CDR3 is TGTGCCAGCAGCGTAGGACAGCCCACAGATACGCAGTATTTT. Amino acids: CASSVGQPTDTQYF.